These 29 T cell receptor beta chains were all obtained from the same sample, sequenced in a study of T cell repertoires in cytomegalovirus infection. These receptors lack a known antigen. TCRdb processed the reads anew with MiXCR; each CDR3 protein has one entry. The sample has 650,000 to 850,000 distinct CDR3 sequences, 25% to 30% seen once. Specimen: cultured CD8+ T cells from PBMCs, collected from culture after CMV antigen stimulation. The receptors derive from a human donor in good health (CMV status not recorded). Some clones in this sample may be carry-over from other donors' samples.

This clonotype has at least ten counts. The CDR3: CASSPGQGEPVNEKLFF. The CDR3, as DNA: TGTGCCAGCAGCCCGGGACAGGGCGAACCTGTCAATGAAAAACTGTTTTTT. The rearrangement links TRBV12-3 or TRBV12-4 to TRBJ1-4; 9 bases are a match to TRBD1. J gave up 5 bases and V 6 bases, and 13 bases lay outside the gene matches. The CDR3 extends over 17 amino acids.

This clonotype has a count of ten or more. The chain's CDR3 is CSARASMARNTEAFF. CDR3 DNA sequence: TGCAGTGCTAGAGCCAGCATGGCGCGGAACACTGAAGCTTTCTTT. This sequence joins TRBV20-1 and TRBJ1-1, with D unclear. V was cut by 1 base and J by 1 base, with 13 bases left in between. The germline V gene encodes CDR1 DFQATT and CDR2 SNEGSKA (reference sequence). This CDR3 comprises 15 residues.

The gene calls are TRBV27 and TRBJ1-5, with D unclear. The V and J ends lost 5 bases and 2 bases respectively, with 13 bases between them. The CDR3 runs 15 residues. Germline V lookup: CDR1 MNHEY, CDR2 SMNVEV (reference sequence). The CDR3 nucleotides are TGTGCCAGCAGTCGGTCTGGACTTGGCAATCAGCCCCAGCATTTT. It codes for CASSRSGLGNQPQHF.

V gene TRBV13 combines with J gene TRBJ2-7; no reliable D call. This CDR3 is 12 amino acids long. Germline V CDR1 and CDR2: PRHDT, FYEKMQ (reference sequence). V was shortened by 2 bases and J by 5 bases, with 7 bases between the two germline ends. As DNA, the CDR3 is TGTGCCAGCAGCTTAAGTAGAAACGAGCAGTACGTC. This gives the protein CASSLSRNEQYV.

This clonotype was seen only a few times. This sequence joins TRBV24-1 and TRBJ2-1, with D perhaps matching TRBD2 (5 bases). The CDR3 totals 14 residues. From germline, CDR1 is KGHDR and CDR2 SFDVKD. V lost 6 bases and J lost 1, with 9 bases in between. As DNA, the CDR3 is TGTGCCACCAGTAACCGGGGATCCTACAATGAGCAGTTCTTC. Its translation: CATSNRGSYNEQFF.

The V and J genes are TRBV13 and TRBJ1-2; 7 bases agree with TRBD1. CDR1 is PRHDT, CDR2 FYEKMQ, per germline (reference sequence). V lost 2 bases and J lost 8; bases outside the gene matches: 5. This CDR3 spans 13 amino acids. CDR3 sequence reads: CASSLKTGNGYTF. The CDR3 DNA is TGTGCCAGCAGCTTAAAGACAGGGAACGGCTACACCTTC.

V is TRBV6-5 and J is TRBJ2-7, with a weak D call TRBD1 (5 bases). The V and J ends lost 4 bases and 3 bases respectively, with 10 bases between them. This CDR3 region has 13 residues. Germline V lookup: CDR1 MNHEY, CDR2 SVGAGI. The CDR3 protein is CASSSGWIYEQYF. The CDR3 region has the DNA TGTGCCAGCAGTTCAGGGTGGATCTACGAGCAGTACTTC.

The chain uses TRBV7-9 and TRBJ2-3; no clear D gene. Trimming left V 2 bases short and J 2 bases short, with 8 bases between. The germline V gene encodes CDR1 SEHNR and CDR2 FQNEAQ (reference sequence). The CDR3 is made up of 14 amino acids. As DNA, the CDR3 is TGTGCCAGCAGCTTAAATAGTGCCACAGATACGCAGTATTTT. Encoded protein: CASSLNSATDTQYF.

This clonotype showed up just a few times. The chain combines TRBV12-3 or TRBV12-4 with TRBJ1-2; possible D gene TRBD1, 5 bases. V was pared by 3 bases and J by 8 bases, with 10 bases between. The CDR3 is 12 residues long. This CDR3 is CASSFDSGGYTF. CDR3 nucleotides: TGTGCCAGCAGTTTCGACAGCGGGGGCTACACCTTC.

This clonotype showed up many times. V is TRBV7-8 and J is TRBJ2-3, with 10 bases aligning to TRBD2. CDR3 length: 16 amino acids. Germline V lookup: CDR1 SGHVS, CDR2 FQNEAQ. Unmatched junction bases numbered 10, after V lost 5 bases and J lost 5 bases. CDR3 DNA sequence: TGTGCCAGCAGCGCCAGGGTAGCGGGGGGCCGAGATACGCAGTATTTT. Encoded protein: CASSARVAGGRDTQYF.

This clonotype has more than one count but fewer than ten. This chain uses TRBV20-1 with TRBJ2-7; 8 nucleotides agree with TRBD2. The ends lost 6 bases at V and 1 base at J; junction bases unmatched: 8. The CDR3 is 14 amino acids. The germline V gene encodes CDR1 DFQATT and CDR2 SNEGSKA (reference sequence). The DNA of the CDR3 is TGCAGTGCCAGGGAAGCGGGGGCTTCCTACGAGCAGTACTTC. Encoded protein: CSAREAGASYEQYF.

V and J are TRBV6-6 and TRBJ1-5; TRBD1 aligns across 10 bases. The CDR3 extends over 16 amino acids. The V segment lost 5 bases and the J segment 9 bases; nucleotides outside the gene matches: 13. CDR1 and CDR2 from the germline V gene are MNHNY and SVGAGI (reference sequence). The CDR3 reads CASSKEGTGVPWPQHF. As DNA, the CDR3 is TGTGCCAGCAGTAAAGAAGGGACAGGGGTCCCATGGCCCCAGCATTTT.

This clonotype was seen at least ten times. The V gene is TRBV12-3 or TRBV12-4, the J gene TRBJ2-3; tentatively, D is TRBD1 (5 bases). The ends were cut back, 6 bases at V and 4 bases at J, with 17 bases in the middle. The length of the CDR3 is 15 residues. Here the CDR3 reads CASSFQGTRSDTQYF. CDR3 DNA: TGTGCCAGCAGCTTCCAGGGCACGCGTTCAGATACGCAGTATTTT.

This clonotype has only one observation. V is TRBV20-1 and J is TRBJ2-1; D could derive from TRBD1 or TRBD2 (7 bases each). The germline CDR1 and CDR2 sequences are DFQATT and SNEGSKA (reference sequence). CDR3 length equals 12 residues. Trimming took off 6 bases at V and 8 bases at J, with 14 bases between the two ends. CDR3 bases: TGCAGTGCGGGAGGGGGCAGGGATGAGCAGTTCTTC. Translated: CSAGGGRDEQFF.

This clonotype was found a few times. The chain recombines TRBV4-1 with TRBJ1-1; the D is unclear. The germline CDR1 and CDR2 sequences are MGHRA and YSYEKL. The CDR3 totals 12 residues. Trimming shortened V by 1 base and J by 7 bases, and 7 bases separated the two germline ends. CDR3 DNA sequence: TGCGCCAGCAGCCAAGGCGAGAGTGAAGCTTTCTTT. As protein: CASSQGESEAFF.

CDR3 sequence reads: CASSYSAQGAPKIYGYTF. The CDR3 DNA reads as TGTGCCAGCAGTTACTCGGCGCAGGGGGCGCCTAAAATCTATGGCTACACCTTC. The chain recombines TRBV6-5 with TRBJ1-2, with 8 bases matching TRBD1. The trim removed 0 bases at V and 4 bases at J, leaving 13 bases unmatched. Per the germline V gene, CDR1 is MNHEY and CDR2 is SVGAGI. This CDR3 has 18 residues.

This clonotype was counted ten times or more. The rearrangement joins TRBV2 to TRBJ1-6; D perhaps matches TRBD1 (6 bases). The CDR3 covers 16 residues. The germline CDR1 and CDR2 sequences are SNHLY and FYNNEI. The V end was cut by 7 bases, the J end by 10 bases, with 23 bases between. DNA for the CDR3: TGTGCCAGCAAACCACAGGGTTCTGTTGGAGGCTCACCCCTCCACTTT. This sequence encodes CASKPQGSVGGSPLHF.

V is TRBV6-6 and J is TRBJ1-1, with unresolved D. The CDR3 consists of 14 residues. Germline CDR1 MNHNY, CDR2 SVGAGI (reference sequence). The V end was cut by 0 bases, the J end by 5 bases, with 10 bases between. CDR3 in amino acids: CASSYSIGMTEAFF. CDR3 DNA sequence: TGTGCCAGCAGTTACTCGATCGGGATGACTGAAGCTTTCTTT.

This clonotype was found once. The rearrangement links TRBV29-1 to TRBJ2-2; D is ambiguous. Germline lookup yields CDR1 SQVTM and CDR2 ANQGSEA. V was clipped by 0 bases and J by 0 bases, with 20 bases between them. The CDR3 loop spans 19 amino acids. CDR3 protein: CSVEEFSSSGQTNTGELFF. CDR3 coding DNA: TGCAGCGTTGAAGAATTTAGTAGTTCTGGGCAGACGAACACCGGGGAGCTGTTTTTT.

This rearrangement joins TRBV9 to TRBJ1-2; D perhaps matches TRBD1 (5 bases). Trimming left V 3 bases short and J 2 bases short, with 14 bases between. The length of the CDR3 is 15 residues. The V gene's germline CDR1 is SGDLS and CDR2 YYNGEE. The CDR3 loop reads CASSGGETANYGYTF. CDR3 sequence (DNA): TGTGCCAGCAGCGGAGGGGAGACGGCCAACTATGGCTACACCTTC.

The chain has TRBV7-9 and TRBJ1-1; no clear D gene. Trimming shortened V by 1 base and J by 3 bases, and 15 bases separated the two germline ends. Germline V lookup: CDR1 SEHNR, CDR2 FQNEAQ (reference sequence). The CDR3 is made up of 16 amino acids. CDR3 region: CASSLGLRLHDTEAFF. Written as DNA, the CDR3 is TGTGCCAGCAGCTTAGGGCTCAGACTGCACGACACTGAAGCTTTCTTT.

The chain recombines TRBV27 with TRBJ2-7; D possibly matches TRBD1 or TRBD2 (5 bases each). Looked up from germline, CDR1 is MNHEY and CDR2 is SMNVEV (reference sequence). V was trimmed by 5 bases and J by 4 bases, leaving 12 bases between them. The CDR3 covers 13 residues. The CDR3 DNA is TGTGCCAGCAGTCCGGGACCGCGATACGAGCAGTACTTC. Translated: CASSPGPRYEQYF.

The genes are TRBV15 and TRBJ2-4, with 10 bases lining up with TRBD1. The V segment lost 4 bases and the J segment 6 bases; nucleotides outside the gene matches: 9. The CDR3 is made up of 16 amino acids. Germline CDR1 reads LNHNV; CDR2 reads YYDKDF (reference sequence). CDR3 bases: TGTGCCACCAGCAAGGGACAGGGGTATAACTTAAACATTCAGTACTTC. Amino acid sequence: CATSKGQGYNLNIQYF.

V and J are TRBV6-1 and TRBJ2-7, with D perhaps TRBD1 or TRBD2 (6 bases each). The CDR3 is made up of 17 amino acids. V dropped 1 base and J dropped 2 bases, with 18 bases sitting between them. Per the germline V gene, CDR1 is MNHNS and CDR2 is SASEGT. Written as DNA, the CDR3 is TGTGCCAGCAGTGAAGAGGGACTCTATACAGGGCCCTACGAGCAGTACTTC. Amino acid sequence: CASSEEGLYTGPYEQYF.

This clonotype was seen only a few times. The rearrangement links TRBV27 to TRBJ1-6, with a possible D match to TRBD1 (5 bases). Germline CDR1 is MNHEY and CDR2 is SMNVEV (reference sequence). V was clipped by 2 bases and J by 10 bases, with 12 bases between them. The CDR3 runs to 14 residues. The DNA for the CDR3 is TGTGCCAGCAGTTTAAGTCCTGGGGGGTCACCCCTCCACTTT. Translated: CASSLSPGGSPLHF.

This clonotype was detected only a few times. The chain recombines TRBV10-3 with TRBJ1-1, with D unresolved. The CDR3 covers 11 residues. V dropped 4 bases and J dropped 8 bases, with 8 bases sitting between them. Germline lookup yields CDR1 ENHRY and CDR2 SYGVKD. This chain's CDR3 is CAISGSREAFF. The CDR3 region has the DNA TGTGCCATCAGTGGCTCCAGGGAAGCTTTCTTT.

The gene calls are TRBV19 and TRBJ1-5, with no clear D. The germline CDR1 and CDR2 sequences are LNHDA and SQIVND (reference sequence). The CDR3 runs to 12 residues. Trimming stripped 1 base from V and 8 bases from J, with 6 bases between. The CDR3 bases are TGTGCCAGTAGTATAGGGTCCAAGCCCCAGCATTTT. It yields the protein CASSIGSKPQHF.

The rearrangement links TRBV6-1 to TRBJ1-1; D not resolved. The CDR3 totals 14 residues. Trimming took 4 bases from V and 4 from J, leaving 13 bases between them. Germline V gene lookup returns CDR1 MNHNS and CDR2 SASEGT. This CDR3 is CASSARASGTEAFF. The CDR3 bases are TGTGCCAGCAGTGCTCGGGCCTCGGGCACTGAAGCTTTCTTT.

A few counts support this clonotype. V gene TRBV7-2 combines with J gene TRBJ2-2, with a possible D match to TRBD1 (6 bases). Trimming took off 6 bases at V and 1 base at J, with 9 bases between the two ends. This CDR3 region has 14 residues. In germline, CDR1 is SGHTA, CDR2 FQGNSA. In nucleotides, the CDR3 is TGTGCCAGCAGTGACAGGTTGAACACCGGGGAGCTGTTTTTT. It encodes CASSDRLNTGELFF.